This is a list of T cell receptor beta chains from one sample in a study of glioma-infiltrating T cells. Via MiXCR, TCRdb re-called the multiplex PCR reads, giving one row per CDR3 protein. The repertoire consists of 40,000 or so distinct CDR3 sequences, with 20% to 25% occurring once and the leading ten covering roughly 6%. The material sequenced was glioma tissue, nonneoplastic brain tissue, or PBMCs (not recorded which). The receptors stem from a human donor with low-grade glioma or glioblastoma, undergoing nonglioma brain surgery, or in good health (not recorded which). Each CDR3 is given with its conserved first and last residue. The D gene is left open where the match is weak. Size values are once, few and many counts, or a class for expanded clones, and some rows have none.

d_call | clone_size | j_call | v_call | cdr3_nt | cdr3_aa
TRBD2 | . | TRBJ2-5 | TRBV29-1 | TGCAGCGTTGTACTAGCGGGGGTTTTGGCGGCCCAGTACTTC | CSVVLAGVLAAQYF
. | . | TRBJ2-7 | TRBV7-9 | TGTGCCAGCAGCTTAAGACAGAATTTAGGCTACGAGCAGTACTTC | CASSLRQNLGYEQYF
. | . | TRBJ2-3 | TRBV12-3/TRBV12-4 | TGTGCCAGCAGCCCCGACGAGATAGCCACAGATACGCAGTATTTT | CASSPDEIATDTQYF
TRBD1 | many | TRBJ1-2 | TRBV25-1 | TGTGCCAGCCAACCCGGGACAGCAAATGGCTACACCTTC | CASQPGTANGYTF
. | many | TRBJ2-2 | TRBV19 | TGTGCCAGTCTAGGGGTGGGGGAGCTGTTTTTT | CASLGVGELFF
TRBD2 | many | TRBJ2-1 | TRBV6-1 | TGTGCCAGCTTCGACCCGGGGCTAGCGGGGGTTGAGCAGTTCTTC | CASFDPGLAGVEQFF
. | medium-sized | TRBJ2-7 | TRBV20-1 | TGCAGTGCTAGAAACCATCCGAAGACAGGCTCCTACGAGCAGTACTTC | CSARNHPKTGSYEQYF
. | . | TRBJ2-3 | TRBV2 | TGTGCCAACAGTGAACAAGTTCTCACAGATACGCAGTATTTT | CANSEQVLTDTQYF
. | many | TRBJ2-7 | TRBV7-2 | TGTGCCAGCAGCTTAGCGGGCGCCGGATACGAGCAGTACTTC | CASSLAGAGYEQYF
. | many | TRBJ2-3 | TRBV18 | TGTGCCAGCTCACCACCGTCAGGAAGCACAGATACGCAGTATTTT | CASSPPSGSTDTQYF
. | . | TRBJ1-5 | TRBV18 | TGTGCCAGCTCAACCGACAGGATGGGCCAGCCCCAGCATTTT | CASSTDRMGQPQHF
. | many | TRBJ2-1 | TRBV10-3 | TGTGCCATCAGTGAGTCGACTCTTTCAGGGCAGTTCTTC | CAISESTLSGQFF
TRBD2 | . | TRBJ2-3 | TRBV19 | TGTGCCAGTAAAGGCGGGGGGTTAGATACGCAGTATTTT | CASKGGGLDTQYF
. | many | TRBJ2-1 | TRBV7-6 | TGTGCCAGCAGGGACGCCATTGGCTACAATGAGCAGTTCTTC | CASRDAIGYNEQFF
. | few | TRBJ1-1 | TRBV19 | TGTGCCAGTAGTATAGATTTTTCCACTGAAGCTTTCTTT | CASSIDFSTEAFF
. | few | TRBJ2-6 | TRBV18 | TGTGCCAGCTCACCATTAATTCGAGGGGGATCTGGGGCCAACGTCCTGACTTTC | CASSPLIRGGSGANVLTF
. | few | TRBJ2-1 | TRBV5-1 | TGCGCCAGCAGGTCAGGGCTTTACAATGAGCAGTTCTTC | CASRSGLYNEQFF
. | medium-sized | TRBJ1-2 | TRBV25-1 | TGTGCCAGCAGTGTTACCGGGCCCCTAGAGGGCTACACCTTC | CASSVTGPLEGYTF
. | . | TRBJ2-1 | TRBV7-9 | TGTGCCAGCAGCTTGGTAGGAAGCTTCGACATTGAGCAGTTCTTC | CASSLVGSFDIEQFF
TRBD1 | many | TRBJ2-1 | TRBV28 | TGTGCCAGCAGTCCGGACAGGGTGCGGTACAATGAGCAGTTCTTC | CASSPDRVRYNEQFF
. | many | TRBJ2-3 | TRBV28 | TGTGCCAGCACCCTGTTGGGGGCGGGAGATACGCAGTATTTT | CASTLLGAGDTQYF
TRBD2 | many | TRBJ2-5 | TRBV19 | TGTGCCAGTAGTATAGGCGCGCTAGCGGGCCAAGAGACCCAGTACTTC | CASSIGALAGQETQYF
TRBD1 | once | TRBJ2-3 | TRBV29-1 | TGCAGCGTTGAAGTCGGGACAGGGCGAGGAGATACGCAGTATTTT | CSVEVGTGRGDTQYF
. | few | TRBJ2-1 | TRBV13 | TGTGCCAGCAGCTTAGATGGGAACAATGAGCAGTTCTTC | CASSLDGNNEQFF
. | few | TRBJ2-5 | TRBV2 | TGTGCCAGCATCGCGGGACACCCCGGCCTGAGCGAGACCCAGTACTTC | CASIAGHPGLSETQYF
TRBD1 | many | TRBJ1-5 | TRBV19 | TGTGCCAGTACCGAGAGGACAGGGGGCAATCAGCCCCAGCATTTT | CASTERTGGNQPQHF
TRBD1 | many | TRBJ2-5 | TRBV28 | TGTGCCAGCAGTGCCGGACAGGGAAACCAAGAGACCCAGTACTTC | CASSAGQGNQETQYF
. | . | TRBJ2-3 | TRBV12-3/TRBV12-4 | TGTGCCAGCAGTATCCGGGGCACAGATACGCAGTATTTT | CASSIRGTDTQYF
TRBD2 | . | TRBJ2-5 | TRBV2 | TGTGCCAGCACCCGCGGGACTAGCGGGAACAAAGAGACCCAGTACTTC | CASTRGTSGNKETQYF
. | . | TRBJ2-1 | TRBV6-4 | TGTGCCAGCAGTGCCACCGGGCCCACAGATACGCAGTTCTTC | CASSATGPTDTQFF
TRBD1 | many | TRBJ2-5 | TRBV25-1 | TGTGCCAGCAGTGTAGCGTCAGGGGGCGGTGAGACCCAGTACTTC | CASSVASGGGETQYF
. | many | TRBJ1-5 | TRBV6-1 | TGTGCCAGCAGTACGTTAAATCAGCCCCAGCATTTT | CASSTLNQPQHF
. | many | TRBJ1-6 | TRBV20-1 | TGCAGTGCTAGGCCCGCGGGGACCTTTAGCTCCTATAATTCACCCCTCCACTTT | CSARPAGTFSSYNSPLHF
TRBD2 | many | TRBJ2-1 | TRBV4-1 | TGCGCCAGCAGCCCCACTAGCGGGGAGGGCAATGAGCAGTTCTTC | CASSPTSGEGNEQFF
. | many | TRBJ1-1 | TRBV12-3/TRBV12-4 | TGTGCCAGCAGTTTACGGGGACGGAATGAAGCTTTCTTT | CASSLRGRNEAFF
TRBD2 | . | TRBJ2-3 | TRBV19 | TGTCCCAGTAGTATGGCCAGCGGGGCGCCAGATACGCAGTATTTT | CPSSMASGAPDTQYF
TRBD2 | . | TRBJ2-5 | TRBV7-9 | TGTGCCAGCAGCCCACTAGCGGTTGGTCAGACCCAGTACTTC | CASSPLAVGQTQYF
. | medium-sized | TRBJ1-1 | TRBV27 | TGTGCCAGCAGTCTATACCCTGTGGAGGTTCCGGGGACTGAAGCTTTCTTT | CASSLYPVEVPGTEAFF
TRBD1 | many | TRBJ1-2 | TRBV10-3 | TGTGCCATCAGTGAGTCGCTGACAGGGGGCTATGGCTACACCTTC | CAISESLTGGYGYTF
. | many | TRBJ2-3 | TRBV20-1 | TGCAGTGCTAGTATAGCGAGCGCAGATACGCAGTATTTT | CSASIASADTQYF
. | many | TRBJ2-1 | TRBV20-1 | TGCAGTGCTAGAGCGCATTGGGATGAGCAGTTCTTC | CSARAHWDEQFF
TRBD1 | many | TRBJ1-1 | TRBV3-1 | TGTGCCAGCAGCCAAGTATTCACAGGGGTGACTGAAGCTTTCTTT | CASSQVFTGVTEAFF
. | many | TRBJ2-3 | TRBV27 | TGTGCCAGCAGTTTATCTAGCACAGATACGCAGTATTTT | CASSLSSTDTQYF
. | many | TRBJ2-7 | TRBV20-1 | TGCAGTGCCGCTCGGACGGGACTCGACGAGCAGTACTTC | CSAARTGLDEQYF
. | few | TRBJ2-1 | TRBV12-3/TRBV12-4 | TGTGCCAGCACCAGAGGTGCGGACAATGAGCAGTTCTTC | CASTRGADNEQFF
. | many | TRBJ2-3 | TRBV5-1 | TGCGCCAGCAGCCGCACAGGGCGTGAAACAGATACGCAGTATTTT | CASSRTGRETDTQYF
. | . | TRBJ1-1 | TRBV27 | TGTGTTAGCAGTTCCCAGGGGAAGGCTGAAGCTTTCTTT | CVSSSQGKAEAFF
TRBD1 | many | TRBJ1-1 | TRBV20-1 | TGCAGTGCTAAGGGGGCGATGAACACTGAAGCTTTCTTT | CSAKGAMNTEAFF
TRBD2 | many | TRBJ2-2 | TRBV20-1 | TGCAGTGCATTAAGCGGGAGCGGGGAGCTGTTTTTT | CSALSGSGELFF
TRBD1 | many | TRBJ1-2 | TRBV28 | TGTGCCAGCAGGCTCGGGACAGGGCTAATGGGGCACTATGGCTACACCTTC | CASRLGTGLMGHYGYTF
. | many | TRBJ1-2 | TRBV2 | TGTGCCAGCAGTGAAATTTGGCAGCCGACCTATGGCTACACCTTC | CASSEIWQPTYGYTF
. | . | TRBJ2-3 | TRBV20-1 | TGCAGTGCGGCACGGGCAGGGTCGATGGCAGGTACGCAGTATTTT | CSAARAGSMAGTQYF
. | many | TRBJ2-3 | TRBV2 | TGTGCCAGCAGTGAGGGCCTGGCGGGTTCCACAGATACGCAGTATTTT | CASSEGLAGSTDTQYF